This TCR beta chain was observed in a study of T cells after yellow fever vaccination (dated by TCRdb to the late 2010s). For the study in its entirety: The SMART-Seq v4 Ultra Low Input RNA kit was used to prepare libraries from fractions with low cell numbers. Two healthy male donors made up the cohort, one aged 18 to 29 years and the other aged 30 to 40 years. To follow T-cell clones before and after primary and booster YFV17D yellow fever vaccination, bulk TCR alpha and beta repertoires were sequenced over time. Blood was collected at multiple timepoints before and after primary and secondary immunization, and bulk PBMC replicates and cell subsets were isolated. Overall study outcomes, separate from this receptor: Most clones expanded after primary vaccination (around 96% of CD4 and about 85% of CD8) were re-detected after the booster, suggesting that broad memory maintenance occurred. Because only a couple of donors were included in the study, the extent to which the findings can be generalized is limited. A small share of clonotypes occurred in both CD4 and CD8 compartments, likely arising from convergent recombination. Compared with the primary T-cell response, the secondary T-cell response was weaker but faster, peaking on day 5 rather than day 15. Computational filtering was needed because FACS-sorted repertoires could contain abundant contaminating clonotypes from the bulk population.

V drops 5 bases and J drops 0 bases, leaving 20 bases in between. CDR1 and CDR2, looked up from the germline V gene (reference sequence), are DFQATT and SNEGSKA. Including cysteine and phenylalanine, the CDR3 has 17 amino acids. Here the CDR3 DNA is all that survives: 51 bases in frame from base 1. TCR cDNA was made using 5'RACE template switching, a step that added a universal primer site and unique molecular identifiers. Priming of cDNA synthesis was performed from both the TCR alpha and TCR beta constant segments. Libraries were amplified in two PCR steps, with sample barcodes and sequencing adapters added in the second step. Sequencing of libraries was performed on Illumina HiSeq 2500 (2x100 bp) or NovaSeq (2x150 bp). Per the source publication's procedure: Reads were demultiplexed and collapsed into UMI consensus sequences with MIGEC, and V(D)J alignment was performed with MiXCR. Clonotypes responding to the vaccine were identified with edgeR on replicate PBMC samples, with the criteria of FDR below 0.01 and a log2 fold change above 5 up to day 15. Bulk clonotypes were assigned CD4 or CD8 identity according to which sequenced CD4 or CD8 repertoire held them at higher abundance. The public reads were reanalyzed by TCRdb: fastp trimming at Q25, MiXCR alignment, in-frame beta chains only. Rows merge per CDR3 protein into single entries with the most common DNA and genes. TCRdb's processing, not the study's, gives the V and J calls here. Here the sample has 500,000 to 650,000 distinct CDR3 sequences; roughly a sixth occur a single time. The ten largest account for 15% to 20% of the sample.

In its sample, this clonotype was seen a few times. What this receptor recognizes is not known. No base qualities exist here, and no much larger clone lies one base off it. The sample's treatment or condition, from its label and the paper: live attenuated yellow fever vaccine strain. At every blood-draw timepoint, two biological replicates of bulk PBMCs were collected. A standard Ficoll-Paque protocol was used to isolate PBMCs from peripheral blood. TriZol was used to extract RNA from bulk PBMCs, from CD4 and CD8 fractions, and from dextramer-positive and dextramer-negative fractions. This material consisted of PBMCs, taken less than 6 days after the first yellow fever vaccination. The receptor comes from a man younger than 35 who received the YFV17D yellow fever vaccine. In this chain, TRBV20-1 is recombined with TRBJ1-3, and perhaps TRBD1 as D gene, on 6 matching bases. This receptor has the CDR3 CSAGGAGEPFSGNTIYF. The DNA sequence is TGCAGTGCTGGAGGGGCAGGGGAGCCTTTCTCTGGAAACACCATATATTTT.